The source of this TCR beta chain is a study of T cells in Graves' hyperthyroidism and ophthalmopathy. The CDR3 totals 14 residues. V gave up 0 bases and J gave up 7 bases, with 10 bases separating them. The germline V gene has CDR1 GTSNPN and CDR2 SVGIG (reference sequence). Diagnoses were made from clinical symptoms, serum measures (thyroxine and TRAb), thyroid ultrasound and orbital computed tomography. Amplification targeted TCR beta CDR3 regions from RNA transcripts. RT-PCR in the first round (using the HTBI primer set) targeted the TCR CDR3. TCRdb processed the multiplex PCR reads anew with MiXCR; each CDR3 protein has one entry. This sample has about 590,000 distinct CDR3 sequences, with approximately 14% found just once.

V and J are TRBV30 and TRBJ1-6, with D possibly being TRBD1 (5 bases). Specimen: blood. The clonotype was recovered from a woman in her 30s with Graves' hyperthyroidism. The CDR3 bases are TGTGCCTGGAGTGTGGGGGTTGACAATTCACCCCTCCACTTT. It yields the protein CAWSVGVDNSPLHF.